This is a list of T cell receptor beta chains from one sample in a study of T cell responses to AZD1222 COVID-19 vaccine. Using immunoSEQ multiplex PCR, the repertoire was profiled, and TCRdb retains in-frame clones only, with some absent. Among around 100,000 clones listed, less than 90% were seen once. The material sequenced was peripheral blood, taken on day 0 of AZD1222 vaccination. The origin of the receptors is an adult in good health. Both conserved end residues are part of each CDR3. The D gene is left open where the match is weak. Size is omitted from some rows. Given values are once, few, many or a class for expanded clones.

J gene: TRBJ2-3
clone size: NA
D gene: TRBD2
CDR3 length: 15
V gene: TRBV3-1/TRBV3-2
CDR3 protein: CASRMTSGRTDTQYF
CDR3 DNA: TGTGCCAGCAGAATGACTAGCGGGAGGACAGATACGCAGTATTTT

J gene: TRBJ2-2
clone size: NA
D gene: TRBD1
CDR3 length: 15
V gene: TRBV6-2/TRBV6-3
CDR3 protein: CASSYSGTVTGELFF
CDR3 DNA: TGTGCCAGCAGTTACTCCGGGACAGTTACCGGGGAGCTGTTTTTT

J gene: TRBJ2-5
clone size: NA
D gene: NA
CDR3 length: 15
V gene: TRBV4-2
CDR3 protein: CASSLGASGQETQYF
CDR3 DNA: TGTGCCAGCAGCCTGGGGGCTAGCGGCCAAGAGACCCAGTACTTC

J gene: TRBJ1-5
clone size: NA
D gene: NA
CDR3 length: 14
V gene: TRBV27
CDR3 protein: CASSLSLGGQPQHF
CDR3 DNA: TGTGCCAGCAGTTTATCACTGGGGGGCCAGCCCCAGCATTTT

J gene: TRBJ1-2
clone size: NA
D gene: NA
CDR3 length: 14
V gene: TRBV4-3
CDR3 protein: CASSKSRAYYGYTF
CDR3 DNA: TGCGCCAGCAGCAAGAGTAGGGCTTACTATGGCTACACCTTC

J gene: TRBJ1-5
clone size: once
D gene: NA
CDR3 length: 12
V gene: TRBV2
CDR3 protein: CASTANNQPQHF
CDR3 DNA: TGTGCCAGCACTGCTAACAATCAGCCCCAGCATTTT

J gene: TRBJ2-6
clone size: once
D gene: TRBD1
CDR3 length: 18
V gene: TRBV6-1
CDR3 protein: CASSERDRGESGANVLTF
CDR3 DNA: TGTGCCAGCAGTGAACGAGACAGGGGAGAGTCTGGGGCCAACGTCCTGACTTTC

J gene: TRBJ2-1
clone size: NA
D gene: NA
CDR3 length: 16
V gene: TRBV27
CDR3 protein: CASSRRAGVGYNEQFF
CDR3 DNA: TGTGCCAGCAGCCGCCGTGCAGGGGTCGGCTACAATGAGCAGTTCTTC

J gene: TRBJ2-7
clone size: NA
D gene: TRBD2
CDR3 length: 16
V gene: TRBV6-1
CDR3 protein: CASSELRLAGFYEQYF
CDR3 DNA: TGTGCCAGCAGTGAACTTCGGCTAGCGGGGTTCTACGAGCAGTACTTC

J gene: TRBJ2-7
clone size: few
D gene: TRBD1
CDR3 length: 12
V gene: TRBV10-3
CDR3 protein: CANRGENYEQYF
CDR3 DNA: TGTGCCAACAGGGGTGAGAACTACGAGCAGTACTTC

J gene: TRBJ1-6
clone size: NA
D gene: NA
CDR3 length: 12
V gene: TRBV3-1/TRBV3-2
CDR3 protein: CASSQGNSPLHF
CDR3 DNA: TGTGCCAGCAGCCAAGGAAATTCACCCCTCCACTTT

J gene: TRBJ2-3
clone size: NA
D gene: NA
CDR3 length: 16
V gene: TRBV7-8
CDR3 protein: CASSLIRLDVRDTQYF
CDR3 DNA: TGTGCCAGCAGCTTAATTCGACTGGATGTGCGAGATACGCAGTATTTT

J gene: TRBJ1-1
clone size: NA
D gene: NA
CDR3 length: 13
V gene: TRBV12-3/TRBV12-4
CDR3 protein: CASRQGGGTEAFF
CDR3 DNA: TGTGCCAGCAGGCAGGGAGGGGGCACTGAAGCTTTCTTT

J gene: TRBJ1-3
clone size: NA
D gene: NA
CDR3 length: 12
V gene: TRBV11-3
CDR3 protein: CASSFLSGTIYF
CDR3 DNA: TGTGCCAGCAGCTTTCTCAGTGGCACCATATATTTT

J gene: TRBJ2-7
clone size: NA
D gene: TRBD2
CDR3 length: 14
V gene: TRBV9
CDR3 protein: CASSVDSGSDEQYF
CDR3 DNA: TGTGCCAGCAGCGTAGATAGCGGGAGTGATGAGCAGTACTTC

J gene: TRBJ2-7
clone size: NA
D gene: NA
CDR3 length: 13
V gene: TRBV3-1/TRBV3-2
CDR3 protein: CASSKTKMYEQYF
CDR3 DNA: TGTGCCAGCTCGAAGACAAAGATGTACGAGCAGTACTTC

J gene: TRBJ1-6
clone size: NA
D gene: TRBD1
CDR3 length: 15
V gene: TRBV28
CDR3 protein: CASSTLGTGRSPLHF
CDR3 DNA: TGTGCCAGCAGCACCCTCGGGACAGGGCGTTCACCCCTCCACTTT

J gene: TRBJ1-5
clone size: NA
D gene: TRBD1
CDR3 length: 15
V gene: TRBV6-5
CDR3 protein: CASSIGQGARQPQHF
CDR3 DNA: TGTGCCAGCAGCATAGGACAGGGGGCGAGACAGCCCCAGCATTTT

J gene: TRBJ2-1
clone size: NA
D gene: NA
CDR3 length: 16
V gene: TRBV28
CDR3 protein: CASRLGDRAGYNEQFF
CDR3 DNA: TGTGCCAGCAGACTTGGGGATAGGGCGGGCTACAATGAGCAGTTCTTC

J gene: TRBJ2-1
clone size: NA
D gene: TRBD2
CDR3 length: 20
V gene: TRBV14
CDR3 protein: CASSQSSAVYRLAGYNEQFF
CDR3 DNA: TGTGCCAGCAGCCAAAGTTCTGCGGTCTACCGACTAGCGGGCTACAATGAGCAGTTCTTC

J gene: TRBJ2-1
clone size: NA
D gene: TRBD1
CDR3 length: 15
V gene: TRBV6-2/TRBV6-3
CDR3 protein: CASSDNRDRGSEQFF
CDR3 DNA: TGTGCCAGCAGTGACAACCGGGACAGGGGAAGTGAGCAGTTCTTC

J gene: TRBJ1-1
clone size: NA
D gene: NA
CDR3 length: 14
V gene: TRBV14
CDR3 protein: CASSHDPVNTEAFF
CDR3 DNA: TGTGCCAGCAGCCATGACCCTGTGAACACTGAAGCTTTCTTT

J gene: TRBJ1-6
clone size: NA
D gene: NA
CDR3 length: 14
V gene: TRBV28
CDR3 protein: CASSQTGMHSPLHF
CDR3 DNA: TGTGCCAGCTCTCAGACGGGGATGCATTCACCCCTCCACTTT

J gene: TRBJ2-5
clone size: NA
D gene: NA
CDR3 length: 13
V gene: TRBV12-3/TRBV12-4
CDR3 protein: CASSPPVGETQYF
CDR3 DNA: TGTGCCAGCAGTCCTCCCGTGGGAGAGACCCAGTACTTC

J gene: TRBJ1-2
clone size: NA
D gene: NA
CDR3 length: 14
V gene: TRBV27
CDR3 protein: CASSSLTRDYGYTF
CDR3 DNA: TGTGCCAGCAGTTCCCTCACCAGGGACTATGGCTACACCTTC

J gene: TRBJ1-1
clone size: NA
D gene: NA
CDR3 length: 13
V gene: TRBV2
CDR3 protein: CASRAFLNTEAFF
CDR3 DNA: TGTGCCAGCAGAGCGTTCTTGAACACTGAAGCTTTCTTT

J gene: TRBJ2-3
clone size: NA
D gene: TRBD2
CDR3 length: 15
V gene: TRBV28
CDR3 protein: CASSPTTSDRDTQYF
CDR3 DNA: TGTGCCAGCAGTCCGACTACTAGCGATCGGGATACGCAGTATTTT

J gene: TRBJ2-5
clone size: NA
D gene: NA
CDR3 length: 14
V gene: TRBV11-2
CDR3 protein: CASSLDDSGETQYF
CDR3 DNA: TGTGCCAGCAGCTTAGATGACAGCGGAGAGACCCAGTACTTC

J gene: TRBJ2-1
clone size: NA
D gene: NA
CDR3 length: 18
V gene: TRBV7-9
CDR3 protein: CASSLVYNLSGHYNEQFF
CDR3 DNA: TGTGCCAGCAGCTTAGTGTATAACCTCTCGGGCCACTACAATGAGCAGTTCTTC

J gene: TRBJ2-1
clone size: NA
D gene: TRBD2
CDR3 length: 17
V gene: TRBV2
CDR3 protein: CASSLRGGPSSYNEQFF
CDR3 DNA: TGTGCCAGCAGTCTCCGGGGGGGGCCGAGCTCCTACAATGAGCAGTTCTTC

J gene: TRBJ1-1
clone size: NA
D gene: NA
CDR3 length: 18
V gene: TRBV5-4
CDR3 protein: CASSQRSGSLRLNTEAFF
CDR3 DNA: TGTGCCAGCAGCCAGCGATCAGGTAGTCTGAGGTTGAACACTGAAGCTTTCTTT

J gene: TRBJ1-5
clone size: NA
D gene: NA
CDR3 length: 12
V gene: TRBV7-2
CDR3 protein: CASSLTNQPQHF
CDR3 DNA: TGTGCCAGCAGCTTAACTAATCAGCCCCAGCATTTT

J gene: TRBJ1-1
clone size: NA
D gene: NA
CDR3 length: 13
V gene: TRBV30
CDR3 protein: CAWNRGGNTEAFF
CDR3 DNA: TGTGCCTGGAATAGGGGGGGGAACACTGAAGCTTTCTTT

J gene: TRBJ1-4
clone size: NA
D gene: NA
CDR3 length: 13
V gene: TRBV4-1
CDR3 protein: CASSQALGEKLFF
CDR3 DNA: TGCGCCAGCAGCCAAGCGTTGGGGGAAAAACTGTTTTTT

J gene: TRBJ1-5
clone size: NA
D gene: TRBD1
CDR3 length: 16
V gene: TRBV28
CDR3 protein: CASSPMGQNSNQPQHF
CDR3 DNA: TGTGCCAGCAGTCCCATGGGACAGAATAGCAATCAGCCCCAGCATTTT

J gene: TRBJ2-7
clone size: NA
D gene: TRBD1
CDR3 length: 13
V gene: TRBV10-2
CDR3 protein: CASSDNRGYEQYF
CDR3 DNA: TGCGCCAGCAGTGATAACAGGGGCTACGAGCAGTACTTC

J gene: TRBJ1-2
clone size: NA
D gene: TRBD1
CDR3 length: 15
V gene: TRBV28
CDR3 protein: CASSWTGEAVRGYTF
CDR3 DNA: TGTGCCAGCAGTTGGACAGGGGAGGCGGTTAGAGGCTACACCTTC

J gene: TRBJ1-2
clone size: NA
D gene: TRBD1
CDR3 length: 14
V gene: TRBV19
CDR3 protein: CASSQRTGNYGYTF
CDR3 DNA: TGTGCCAGTAGTCAAAGGACAGGGAACTATGGCTACACCTTC

J gene: TRBJ2-1
clone size: NA
D gene: TRBD2
CDR3 length: 14
V gene: TRBV6-5
CDR3 protein: CATSGWDYINEQFF
CDR3 DNA: TGTGCCACCTCAGGGTGGGACTACATCAATGAGCAGTTCTTC

J gene: TRBJ2-5
clone size: NA
D gene: NA
CDR3 length: 16
V gene: TRBV15
CDR3 protein: CATSRDVGVAQETQYF
CDR3 DNA: TGTGCCACCAGCAGAGATGTAGGGGTAGCGCAAGAGACCCAGTACTTC

J gene: TRBJ1-1
clone size: NA
D gene: TRBD1
CDR3 length: 16
V gene: TRBV29-1
CDR3 protein: CSVEGTGPKMNTEAFF
CDR3 DNA: TGCAGCGTTGAGGGGACAGGTCCGAAAATGAACACTGAAGCTTTCTTT

J gene: TRBJ2-2
clone size: NA
D gene: NA
CDR3 length: 15
V gene: TRBV6-5
CDR3 protein: CASPLSPGRTGELFF
CDR3 DNA: TGTGCCAGCCCCCTGAGCCCGGGAAGAACCGGGGAGCTGTTTTTT

J gene: TRBJ1-5
clone size: NA
D gene: NA
CDR3 length: 17
V gene: TRBV30
CDR3 protein: CAWSTDKAAGGNQPQHF
CDR3 DNA: TGTGCCTGGAGTACCGACAAGGCAGCGGGCGGCAATCAGCCCCAGCATTTT

J gene: TRBJ1-1
clone size: NA
D gene: TRBD1
CDR3 length: 16
V gene: TRBV9
CDR3 protein: CASSAGNQGGFDEAFF
CDR3 DNA: TGTGCCAGCAGCGCCGGCAACCAGGGGGGTTTTGATGAAGCTTTCTTT